These T cell receptor beta chains were read from a single sample in a study of T cell repertoires in cytomegalovirus infection. Using its own MiXCR run on the reads, TCRdb lists one record per CDR3 protein. The data hold roughly 500,000 distinct CDR3 sequences, with 15% to 20% observed a single time. Sequenced sample: CD8+ T cells from PBMCs. The receptors originated from a human donor in good health (CMV status not recorded). Some clones in this sample may be carry-over from other donors' samples. The CDR3 runs from the conserved cysteine through the conserved F or W. A D gene is named only where the DNA matches it firmly. Not all rows give a size; the values are once, few, many and, for expanded clones, a class.

V: TRBV12-5
J: TRBJ1-1
D: -
size: many
DNA: TGTGCTAGTGGTTTGGCCACAGCCCGGAACACTGAAGCTTTCTTT
CDR3: CASGLATARNTEAFF

V: TRBV6-1
J: TRBJ2-7
D: -
size: many
DNA: TGTGCCAGCAGGGGTTCTGCGACCCGGGGTTCCTACGAGCAGTACTTC
CDR3: CASRGSATRGSYEQYF

V: TRBV7-3
J: TRBJ2-3
D: -
size: many
DNA: TGTGCCAGCAGCTTACTAGGGAACACAGATACGCAGTATTTT
CDR3: CASSLLGNTDTQYF

V: TRBV13
J: TRBJ1-2
D: TRBD1
size: few
DNA: TGTGCCAGCAGCTCCGGTCCTAGCGGGACAGCCGGTGGCTACACCTTC
CDR3: CASSSGPSGTAGGYTF

V: TRBV7-3
J: TRBJ2-1
D: TRBD2
size: many
DNA: TGTGCCAGCAGCCCCCTTGGGGGGGGAAACAATGAGCAGTTCTTC
CDR3: CASSPLGGGNNEQFF

V: TRBV4-2
J: TRBJ1-2
D: TRBD1
size: many
DNA: TGTGCCAGCAGCCTCTCAACAGGGGAATATAGCGGCTACACCTTC
CDR3: CASSLSTGEYSGYTF

V: TRBV7-9
J: TRBJ1-1
D: TRBD1
size: many
DNA: TGTGCCAGCAGCCCCCACAGGGGAATTGACACTGAAGCTTTCTTT
CDR3: CASSPHRGIDTEAFF

V: TRBV4-1
J: TRBJ1-4
D: -
size: few
DNA: TGCGCCAGCAGCCTCCGGCAGGCGGGCGTGGATGAAAAACTGTTTTTT
CDR3: CASSLRQAGVDEKLFF

V: TRBV2
J: TRBJ1-1
D: -
size: few
DNA: TGTGCCACGCCCGGACAGTTGAACACTGAAGCTTTCTTT
CDR3: CATPGQLNTEAFF

V: TRBV27
J: TRBJ1-2
D: TRBD1
size: many
DNA: TGTGCCAGCAGTGCCGCAGGGGGGGGCTATGGCTACACCTTC
CDR3: CASSAAGGGYGYTF

V: TRBV7-9
J: TRBJ2-1
D: -
size: many
DNA: TGTGCCAGCAGCTTTGGGTCTCACAATGAGCAGTTCTTC
CDR3: CASSFGSHNEQFF

V: TRBV4-1
J: TRBJ2-2
D: TRBD2
size: few
DNA: TGCGCCAGCAGCCTGCGGACTAGCGGGCCCCCCCCAACCGGGGAGCTGTTTTTT
CDR3: CASSLRTSGPPPTGELFF

V: TRBV5-1
J: TRBJ1-4
D: -
size: -
DNA: TGCGCCAGCAGCGTTAATGAAAAACTGTTTTTT
CDR3: CASSVNEKLFF

V: TRBV7-6
J: TRBJ1-1
D: -
size: many
DNA: TGTGCCAGCAGCCCCCCATCGGGGAGGACTGAAGCTTTCTTT
CDR3: CASSPPSGRTEAFF

V: TRBV12-3/TRBV12-4
J: TRBJ2-2
D: -
size: few
DNA: TGTGCCAGCGGAGGATCCAAAGGGGAGCTGTTTTTT
CDR3: CASGGSKGELFF

V: TRBV6-6
J: TRBJ1-6
D: -
size: many
DNA: TGTGCCAGCAGTTACTCGGCGCCACCCCTCCACTTT
CDR3: CASSYSAPPLHF

V: TRBV7-3
J: TRBJ2-7
D: TRBD2
size: many
DNA: TGTGCCAGCAGCTTAACGGACCGAGGACTAGCGGGGACACCTAAGGAGCAGTACTTC
CDR3: CASSLTDRGLAGTPKEQYF

V: TRBV12-3/TRBV12-4
J: TRBJ2-5
D: -
size: few
DNA: TGTGCCAGCAGCCCCTCGCCGCCGGACCGTACCCAAGAGACCCAGTACTTC
CDR3: CASSPSPPDRTQETQYF

V: TRBV4-2
J: TRBJ1-1
D: -
size: few
DNA: TGTGCCAGCAGCCAAGATCAGTTCGGTGAGGTATTGAACACTGAAGCTTTCTTT
CDR3: CASSQDQFGEVLNTEAFF

V: TRBV27
J: TRBJ2-7
D: -
size: few
DNA: TGTGCCAGCAGTTTATCTCCGGGACCACCCCCCTACGAGCAGTACTTC
CDR3: CASSLSPGPPPYEQYF

V: TRBV29-1
J: TRBJ2-5
D: -
size: few
DNA: TGCAGCGTTGAAAAGGGGGGTCAAGAGACCCAGTACTTC
CDR3: CSVEKGGQETQYF

V: TRBV28
J: TRBJ1-3
D: TRBD1
size: many
DNA: TGTGCCAGCAGTTTCTTGACAGGGACCGCCTCTGGAAACACCATATATTTT
CDR3: CASSFLTGTASGNTIYF

V: TRBV25-1
J: TRBJ2-7
D: TRBD1
size: few
DNA: TGTGCCACCTCCGGGACAGGGACCTACGAGCAGTACTTC
CDR3: CATSGTGTYEQYF

V: TRBV29-1
J: TRBJ2-7
D: -
size: -
DNA: TGCAGCGTTGTCGGCGGATCCTACGAGCAGTACTTC
CDR3: CSVVGGSYEQYF

V: TRBV5-6
J: TRBJ1-1
D: -
size: -
DNA: TGTGCCAGCAGCCTGGCCTCCCCTGAAGCTTTCTTT
CDR3: CASSLASPEAFF

V: TRBV4-1
J: TRBJ2-7
D: TRBD1
size: many
DNA: TGCGCCAGCAGCCAAAGGACAGGCCTCTACGAGCAGTACTTC
CDR3: CASSQRTGLYEQYF

V: TRBV27
J: TRBJ2-3
D: -
size: -
DNA: TGTGCCAGCAGCCACACTAGAAGCACAGATACGCAGTATTTT
CDR3: CASSHTRSTDTQYF

V: TRBV7-2
J: TRBJ2-7
D: -
size: -
DNA: TGTGACAGCAGCTTAGACAACCCTTACGACGAGCAGTACTTC
CDR3: CDSSLDNPYDEQYF

V: TRBV5-4
J: TRBJ1-2
D: TRBD1
size: many
DNA: TGTGCCAGCAGCCCGGACAGGGAGCCTTACATGTTGTCCTTC
CDR3: CASSPDREPYMLSF

V: TRBV19
J: TRBJ2-7
D: -
size: few
DNA: TGTGCCACCACCCGAGGCGGGGCAGGGAGCTCCTACGAGCAGTACTTC
CDR3: CATTRGGAGSSYEQYF

V: TRBV6-5
J: TRBJ1-5
D: TRBD1
size: -
DNA: TGTGCCAGCAGCCCCCTTGGAACGGGACAGGGATTCAATCAGCCCCAGCATTTT
CDR3: CASSPLGTGQGFNQPQHF

V: TRBV12-5
J: TRBJ2-1
D: TRBD2
size: -
DNA: TGTGCTAGTGGTTTGGTACTAGCGGGGGGGCTTTCCTACAATGAGCAGTTCTTC
CDR3: CASGLVLAGGLSYNEQFF

V: TRBV12-3/TRBV12-4
J: TRBJ2-1
D: TRBD1
size: many
DNA: TGTGCCAGCAACCGGGACAGGGGGCAGAATGAGCAGTTCTTC
CDR3: CASNRDRGQNEQFF

V: TRBV12-3/TRBV12-4
J: TRBJ1-5
D: TRBD1
size: many
DNA: TGTGCCAGCAGTCAGACAGGGAGGTTAGCCCAGCATTTT
CDR3: CASSQTGRLAQHF

V: TRBV20-1
J: TRBJ2-1
D: TRBD2
size: -
DNA: TGCAGTGCTAGAGGCCCCCTATCTAGCGGGGTAGGGTTCTTC
CDR3: CSARGPLSSGVGFF

V: TRBV28
J: TRBJ1-1
D: -
size: -
DNA: TGTGCCAGCAGCCAAGTGGGGGCAAACACTGAAGCTTTCTTT
CDR3: CASSQVGANTEAFF

V: TRBV27
J: TRBJ2-7
D: TRBD1
size: -
DNA: TGTGCCAGCAGGGGACAGCGCGCCTACGAGCAGTACTTC
CDR3: CASRGQRAYEQYF

V: TRBV27
J: TRBJ1-6
D: -
size: few
DNA: TGTGCCAGCAGTTTTGGAGCGGGATCACCCCTCCACTTT
CDR3: CASSFGAGSPLHF

V: TRBV11-2
J: TRBJ1-1
D: TRBD1
size: many
DNA: TGTGCCAGCAGCTTAGATGGACAGGGCCTGAACACTGAAGCTTTCTTT
CDR3: CASSLDGQGLNTEAFF

V: TRBV5-1
J: TRBJ2-4
D: -
size: -
DNA: TGCGCCAGCACCGGGGGCGGAAACATTCAGTACTTC
CDR3: CASTGGGNIQYF

V: TRBV5-4
J: TRBJ2-7
D: TRBD1
size: -
DNA: TGTGCCAGCAGCCCCTTAACTCCGGGACAGTCCTACGAGCAGTACTTC
CDR3: CASSPLTPGQSYEQYF

V: TRBV28
J: TRBJ2-5
D: -
size: -
DNA: TGTGCCAGCAGTTTGTTTGACAGGCAAGAGACCCAGTACTTC
CDR3: CASSLFDRQETQYF

V: TRBV5-4
J: TRBJ2-1
D: TRBD1
size: few
DNA: TGTGCCAGCAGTACAGGGGAAGTCTTTTACAATGAGCAGTTCTTC
CDR3: CASSTGEVFYNEQFF

V: TRBV4-2
J: TRBJ1-4
D: TRBD1
size: -
DNA: TGTGCCAGCAGCCCACAGGTGACAGGGGGCGAGAACGTTGAAAAACTGTTTTTT
CDR3: CASSPQVTGGENVEKLFF

V: TRBV20-1
J: TRBJ2-1
D: TRBD2
size: many
DNA: TGCAGTGCTTCTCCGGGACTAGCGGGGGCTGAGCAGTTCTTC
CDR3: CSASPGLAGAEQFF

V: TRBV27
J: TRBJ2-3
D: TRBD2
size: -
DNA: TGTGCCAGCAGTTTCTTAGCGGGGGGGCCTACAGATACGCAGTATTTT
CDR3: CASSFLAGGPTDTQYF